Listed here is a single TCR beta chain. Stated treatment: around 19 received Ad26.COV2.S at low or high dose, single or two shots; about 5 received placebo; per-sample allocation not given. Specimens were obtained on day 63 following the first vaccine or placebo injection. Generated by immunoSEQ multiplex PCR, the TCRdb table keeps only in-frame clones and is missing some. The sample records 300,000 to 350,000 clones, 85% to 90% being singletons. The data were taken from a study of Ad26.COV2.S vaccination and SARS-CoV-2 variants. The CDR3 has 15 residues. The V end was cut by 4 bases, the J end by 8 bases, with 18 bases between. Germline CDR1 reads SGHAT; CDR2 reads FQNNGV.

Source: peripheral blood, taken in a trial of Ad26.COV2.S vaccine versus placebo. The source is a person between 18 and 60 years old who received the Ad26.COV2.S COVID-19 vaccine or a placebo. J is TRBJ2-1 and V is TRBV11-2; either TRBD1 or TRBD2 may supply D (6 bases each). CDR3 loop: CASSYSGASTDEQFF. CDR3 DNA sequence: TGTGCCAGCAGCTATTCGGGGGCATCTACCGATGAGCAGTTCTTC.